The next 14 T cell receptor beta chains were all read from a single sample in a study of monozygotic twins with inflammatory bowel disease. From its re-call of the 5' RACE reads, TCRdb lists each CDR3 protein once, without DNA. The sample shows approximately 400,000 distinct CDR3 sequences, and 2.5% to 3% sits with its ten largest clones. The sequenced sample consisted of blood. All receptors derive from a human donor with ulcerative colitis or Crohn's disease, or a healthy co-twin of an affected twin (not recorded which).

The chain recombines TRBV11-2 with TRBJ2-1; TCRdb names TRBD1, which stays unverified in the absence of DNA. CDR1 is SGHAT and CDR2 is FQNNGV in the germline V gene. The CDR3 runs to 15 residues. This CDR3 reads CASREGVGTYNEQFF.

J is TRBJ2-1 and V is TRBV7-3; TCRdb's D call of TRBD2 is untestable without DNA. This CDR3 contains 13 residues. Germline V lookup: CDR1 SGHTA, CDR2 FQGTGA. The CDR3 loop is CASSPNPSGGEFF.

The chain couples TRBV7-2 to TRBJ2-7; TCRdb outputs TRBD2, but without DNA this stays unchecked. The germline CDR1 and CDR2 sequences are SGHTA and FQGNSA. This CDR3 contains 16 residues. CDR3 amino acids: CASSSLAGGPIDEQYF.

This rearrangement joins TRBV6-2 or TRBV6-3 to TRBJ1-5; without DNA, the TCRdb call of TRBD1 cannot be checked. The CDR3 runs 16 residues. CDR1 MNHEY and CDR2 SVGEGT come from the germline V gene. The CDR3 reads CASSYSITGRNQPQHF.

CDR3 amino acids: CASSLDPGEAYEQYF. This chain connects TRBV5-1 to TRBJ2-7; TCRdb picks TRBD1, but there is no DNA to check that call. This CDR3 region has 15 residues. Germline-derived CDR1 and CDR2 are SGHRS and YFSETQ.

The chain couples TRBV12-3 or TRBV12-4 to TRBJ2-1; TCRdb indicates TRBD2, and absent DNA this call remains unverified. This CDR3 has 14 residues. The CDR3 is CASTRSGEYNEQFF.

The genes are TRBV27 and TRBJ2-1; checking the TCRdb D call of TRBD1 is not possible without DNA. The CDR3 has 14 residues. CDR1 and CDR2 from the germline V gene are MNHEY and SMNVEV (reference sequence). The CDR3 sequence is CASSLQTGSNEQFF.

V and J are TRBV7-2 and TRBJ1-6; TCRdb returns TRBD1, unconfirmable since there is no DNA. Germline CDR1 is SGHTA and CDR2 is FQGNSA. The CDR3 consists of 15 residues. The CDR3 region is CASSLELRANSPLHF.

The gene calls are TRBV4-1 and TRBJ2-3. This CDR3 has 14 residues. Germline lookup yields CDR1 MGHRA and CDR2 YSYEKL. CDR3: CASSQSNSADTQYF.

The rearrangement uses TRBV5-1 and TRBJ1-2; TCRdb picks TRBD1, but there is no DNA to check that call. CDR3 length equals 14 residues. CDR1 is SGHRS and CDR2 is YFSETQ in the germline V gene. The CDR3 loop reads CASSLRDSPYGYTF.

The CDR3 sequence is CASRAQGVNEQFF. The chain is built from TRBV4-3 and TRBJ2-1; TCRdb reports TRBD1, a call that lacks DNA to check it against. This CDR3 spans 13 amino acids. The germline V gene has CDR1 LGHNA and CDR2 YSLEER.

This sequence joins TRBV5-4 and TRBJ1-4; TCRdb proposes TRBD1, but this gene call is untestable without DNA. From germline, CDR1 is SGHNT and CDR2 YYREEE (reference sequence). This CDR3 is 12 amino acids long. CDR3: CASSLKGPGVFF.

This rearrangement joins TRBV7-3 to TRBJ1-1; with no DNA, the TCRdb D assignment of TRBD1 cannot be verified. CDR1 is SGHTA and CDR2 is FQGTGA in the germline V gene. The CDR3 covers 14 residues. Here the CDR3 reads CASSPADRETEAFF.

The V and J genes are TRBV18 and TRBJ1-4. Germline V gene lookup returns CDR1 KGHSH and CDR2 LQKENI. The CDR3 totals 14 residues. CDR3 region: CASSPGATNEKLFF.